This T cell receptor beta chain was observed in a study of cytomegalovirus exposure and HLA in healthy donors. This CDR3 region has 15 residues. In germline, CDR1 is SGDLS, CDR2 YYNGEE. The V segment lost 4 bases and the J segment 4 bases; nucleotides outside the gene matches: 7. The PCR had 60 Vbeta and 13 Jbeta primers. The data were produced by immunoSEQ multiplex PCR, yet TCRdb's version contains in-frame clones alone and is incomplete. The repertoire holds tens of thousands of clones, with approximately 68% as singletons. V usage is TRBV9 and J usage is TRBJ2-1; 8 positions match TRBD1. The TCR sequence derives from a woman younger than 45 in good health and CMV-seronegative. Material: PBMCs. CDR3: CASSLQGAGYNEQFF. CDR3 sequence (DNA): TGTGCCAGCAGCCTCCAGGGGGCAGGATACAATGAGCAGTTCTTC.